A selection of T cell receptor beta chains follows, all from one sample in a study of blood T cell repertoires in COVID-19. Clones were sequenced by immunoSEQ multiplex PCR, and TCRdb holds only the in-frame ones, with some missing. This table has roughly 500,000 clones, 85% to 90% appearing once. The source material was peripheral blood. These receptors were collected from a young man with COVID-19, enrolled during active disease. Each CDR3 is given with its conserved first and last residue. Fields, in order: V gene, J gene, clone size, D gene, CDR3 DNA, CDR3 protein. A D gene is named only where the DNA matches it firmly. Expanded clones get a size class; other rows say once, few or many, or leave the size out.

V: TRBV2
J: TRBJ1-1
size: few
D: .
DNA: TGTGCCAGCATAATTTGGACAGAGAGTGAAGCTTTCTTT
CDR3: CASIIWTESEAFF

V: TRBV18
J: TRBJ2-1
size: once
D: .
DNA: TGTGCCAGCTCACCGACGGGGGACAATGAGCAGTTCTTC
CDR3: CASSPTGDNEQFF

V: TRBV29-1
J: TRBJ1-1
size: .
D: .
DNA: TGCAGCGTTCGGGGTTCCGCTGAAGCTTTCTTT
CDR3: CSVRGSAEAFF

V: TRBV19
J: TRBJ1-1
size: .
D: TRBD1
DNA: TGTGCCAGTACCAACAATTGGGGGACAGGCGGGAACACTGAAGCTTTCTTT
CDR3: CASTNNWGTGGNTEAFF

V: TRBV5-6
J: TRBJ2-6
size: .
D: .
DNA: TGTGCCAGCTCCAGGTTTAACTCTGGGGCCAACGTCCTGACTTTC
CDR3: CASSRFNSGANVLTF

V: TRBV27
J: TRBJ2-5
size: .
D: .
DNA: TGTGCCAGCAGTTTATTTGGTCAGAAAGAGACCCAGTACTTC
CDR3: CASSLFGQKETQYF

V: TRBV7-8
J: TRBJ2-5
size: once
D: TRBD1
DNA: TGTGCCAGCAGCTTAGGGACAGGGGGCCAAGAGACCCAGTACTTC
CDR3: CASSLGTGGQETQYF

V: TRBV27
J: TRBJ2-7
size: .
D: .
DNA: TGTGCCAGCAGTTTATTTCGGGAAAGCGAGCAGTACTTC
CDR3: CASSLFRESEQYF

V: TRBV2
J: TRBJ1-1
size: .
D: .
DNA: TGTGCCAGCAGTGAATTAGCGGAATTGAACACTGAAGCTTTCTTT
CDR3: CASSELAELNTEAFF

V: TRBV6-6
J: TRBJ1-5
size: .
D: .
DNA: TGTGCCAGCAGTTTCCGGGATCTAGGTCAGCCCCAGCATTTT
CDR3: CASSFRDLGQPQHF

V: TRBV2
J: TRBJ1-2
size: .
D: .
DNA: TGTGCCAGCAGTGAAGGCTCGGGGGGCGAACTAAGAGCCCTCTATGGCTACACCTTC
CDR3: CASSEGSGGELRALYGYTF

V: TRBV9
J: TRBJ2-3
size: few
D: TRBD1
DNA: TGTGCCAGCACCCTCGCCGGGACAGCTGCAGATACGCAGTATTTT
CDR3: CASTLAGTAADTQYF

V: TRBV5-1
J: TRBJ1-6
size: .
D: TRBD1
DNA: TGCGCCAGCAGCCCTACAGGGGTTCGGGCACCCCTCCACTTT
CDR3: CASSPTGVRAPLHF

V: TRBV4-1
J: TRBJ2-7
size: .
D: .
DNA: TGCGCCAGCAGCCAAGAAAGACTAACCCGGATTGAGCAGTACTTC
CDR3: CASSQERLTRIEQYF

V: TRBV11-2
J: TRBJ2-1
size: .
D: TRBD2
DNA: TGTGCCAGCAGCTTAGTGCGGGGGGCCTACAATGAGCAGTTCTTC
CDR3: CASSLVRGAYNEQFF

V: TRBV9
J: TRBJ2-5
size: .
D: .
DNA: TGTGCCAGCAGCGTAGGAGGGGGGACCCAGTACTTC
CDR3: CASSVGGGTQYF

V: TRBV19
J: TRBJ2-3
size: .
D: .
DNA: TGTGCCAGTAGTATAGAGCCAGGGGCTCATACGCAGTATTTT
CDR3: CASSIEPGAHTQYF

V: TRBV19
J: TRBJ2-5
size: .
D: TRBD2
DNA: TGTGCCAGTAGTATAGACGGCGGGGGTTGGAGAGAGACCCAGTACTTC
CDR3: CASSIDGGGWRETQYF

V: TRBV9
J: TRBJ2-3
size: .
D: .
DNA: TGTGCCAGCAGCGTAGTTAGCGGCTCTAGCACAGATACGCAGTATTTT
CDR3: CASSVVSGSSTDTQYF

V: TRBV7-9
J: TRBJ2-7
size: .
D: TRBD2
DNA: TGTGCCAGCACCTCGGCGGGGGGGAGTGTCCAGTACTTC
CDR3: CASTSAGGSVQYF

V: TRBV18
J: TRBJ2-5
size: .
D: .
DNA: TGTGCCAGCTCACCCACACACCCTCCAGAGACCCAGTACTTC
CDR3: CASSPTHPPETQYF

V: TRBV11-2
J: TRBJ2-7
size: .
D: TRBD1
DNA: TGTGCCAGCAGCCGACAGGGTTACGAGCAGTACTTC
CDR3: CASSRQGYEQYF

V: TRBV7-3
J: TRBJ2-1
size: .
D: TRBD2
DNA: TGTGCCAGCAGCTCCCGGGACTATAGAAATGAGCAGTTCTTC
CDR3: CASSSRDYRNEQFF

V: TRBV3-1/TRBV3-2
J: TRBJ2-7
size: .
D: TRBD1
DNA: TGTGCCAGCAGCCAAGGGGCGACAGGGAAGGAGCAGTACTTC
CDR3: CASSQGATGKEQYF

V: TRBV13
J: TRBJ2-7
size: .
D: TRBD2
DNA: TGTGCCAGCAGCTTAGAACCCGTGGGAGGGTCCTACGAGCAGTACTTC
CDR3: CASSLEPVGGSYEQYF

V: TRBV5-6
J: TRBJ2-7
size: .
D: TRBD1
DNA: TGTGCCAGCAGCTTCCGACAGGGGGGTTACGAGCAGTACTTC
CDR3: CASSFRQGGYEQYF

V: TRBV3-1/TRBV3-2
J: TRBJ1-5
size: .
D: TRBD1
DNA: TGTGCCAGCAGCCAACAAGGACAGGGGGGGACCTTCTTACAGCCCCAGCATTTT
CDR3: CASSQQGQGGTFLQPQHF

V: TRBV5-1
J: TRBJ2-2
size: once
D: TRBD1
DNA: TGCGCCAGCAGCTTGGGGTTACAGGGTTGGACAGGCGGTGCCGGGGAGCTGTTTTTT
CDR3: CASSLGLQGWTGGAGELFF

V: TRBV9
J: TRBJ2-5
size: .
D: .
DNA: TGTGCCAGCAGCGTTGGTGCGGGGAGAGGTGAGACCCAGTACTTC
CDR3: CASSVGAGRGETQYF

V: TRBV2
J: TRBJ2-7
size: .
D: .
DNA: TGTGCCAGCAGTGCTCGACAGATCCGCTCCTACGAGCAGTACTTC
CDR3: CASSARQIRSYEQYF

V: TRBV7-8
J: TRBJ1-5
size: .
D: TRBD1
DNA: TGTGCCAGCAGCCGGGACAGGGATCAGCCCCAGCATTTT
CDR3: CASSRDRDQPQHF

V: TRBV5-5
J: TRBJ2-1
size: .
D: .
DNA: TGTGCCAGCAGCACCCGAGGAGGCTACAATGAGCAGTTCTTC
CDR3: CASSTRGGYNEQFF

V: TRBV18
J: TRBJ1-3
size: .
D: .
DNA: TGTGCCAGCTCACCACGCGACATCACCTCTGGAAACACCATATATTTT
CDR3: CASSPRDITSGNTIYF

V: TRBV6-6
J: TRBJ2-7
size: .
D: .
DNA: TGTGCCAGCAGCCACCTCGACATGCCGAGCTCCTACGAGCAGTACTTC
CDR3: CASSHLDMPSSYEQYF

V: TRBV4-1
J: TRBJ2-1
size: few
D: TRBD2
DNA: TGCGCCAGCAGCCCCATAACTAGCGGGTATGAGCAGTTCTTC
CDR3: CASSPITSGYEQFF

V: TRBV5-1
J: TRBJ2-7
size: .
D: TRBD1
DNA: TGCGCCAGCAGCTTTGGCGACAGGGATATCTACGAGCAGTACTTC
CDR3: CASSFGDRDIYEQYF

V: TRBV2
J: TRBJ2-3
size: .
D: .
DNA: TGTGCCAGCAATCCAGGGGTTACAGATACGCAGTATTTT
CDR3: CASNPGVTDTQYF

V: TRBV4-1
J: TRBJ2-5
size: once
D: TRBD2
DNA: TGCGCCAGCAGCCAAGCACGAGGACTAGCGCGGCAGACCCAGTACTTC
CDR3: CASSQARGLARQTQYF

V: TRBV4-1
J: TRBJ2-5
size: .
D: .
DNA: TGCGCCAGCAGCCAAGATCGGGGGCAAGAGACCCAGTACTTC
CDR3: CASSQDRGQETQYF

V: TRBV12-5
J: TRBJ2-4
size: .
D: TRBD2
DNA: TGTGCTAGTGGTCTACTAGCGGGAGTTCGGGCCAAAAACATTCAGTACTTC
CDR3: CASGLLAGVRAKNIQYF

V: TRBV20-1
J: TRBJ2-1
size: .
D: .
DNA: TGCAGTGCTATTGAACCAGAGAGACAATACAATGAGCAGTTCTTC
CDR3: CSAIEPERQYNEQFF

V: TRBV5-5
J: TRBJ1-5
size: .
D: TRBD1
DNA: TGTGCCAGCAGCCTGGGGGGGACAGAGAATCAGCCCCAGCATTTT
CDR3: CASSLGGTENQPQHF

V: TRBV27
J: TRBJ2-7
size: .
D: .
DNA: TGTGCCAGCAGTCCCCAAAGACTCTCCTACGAGCAGTACTTC
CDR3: CASSPQRLSYEQYF

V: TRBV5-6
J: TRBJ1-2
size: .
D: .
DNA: TGTGCCAGCAGCTTGGGGACGGGAGATGGCTACACCTTC
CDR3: CASSLGTGDGYTF

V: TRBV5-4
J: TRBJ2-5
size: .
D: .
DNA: TGTGCCAGCAGCTTTTATGGGGGGAGGGAGACCCAGTACTTC
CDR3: CASSFYGGRETQYF

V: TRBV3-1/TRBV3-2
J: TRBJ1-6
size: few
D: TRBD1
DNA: TGTGCCAGCGAGGACAGGGGGGGGTCACCCCTCCACTTT
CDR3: CASEDRGGSPLHF

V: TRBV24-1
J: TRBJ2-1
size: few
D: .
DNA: TGTGCCACCAGTGATCTCAGGGGGGCCAATGAGCAGTTCTTC
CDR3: CATSDLRGANEQFF

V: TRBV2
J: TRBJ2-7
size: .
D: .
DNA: TGTGCCAGCAGTGAAGCCGACAGAACCTACGAGCAGTACTTC
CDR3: CASSEADRTYEQYF

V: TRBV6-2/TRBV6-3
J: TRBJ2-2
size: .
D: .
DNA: TGTGCCAGCAGTTACGGCCGCACCGGGGAGCTGTTTTTT
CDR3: CASSYGRTGELFF

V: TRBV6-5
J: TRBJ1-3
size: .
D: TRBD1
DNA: TGTGCCAGCAGTTACACCAGACGACAGGGGAGATTATATTTT
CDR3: CASSYTRRQGRLYF

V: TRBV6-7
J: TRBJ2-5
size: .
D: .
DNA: TGTGCCAGCAGCTTGCGGGATAACGATGAGACCCAGTACTTC
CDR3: CASSLRDNDETQYF

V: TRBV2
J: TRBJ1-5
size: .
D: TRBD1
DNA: TGTGCCAGCCAACGACAGGGTAGCAATCAGCCCCAGCATTTT
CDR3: CASQRQGSNQPQHF

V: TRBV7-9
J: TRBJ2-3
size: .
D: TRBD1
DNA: TGTGCCAGCAGCTCACGACAGGGGGCCGCAGATACGCAGTATTTT
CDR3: CASSSRQGAADTQYF

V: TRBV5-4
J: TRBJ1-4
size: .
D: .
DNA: TGTGCCAGCAGCTTTGGGGGGGACCCAACTAATGAAAAACTGTTTTTT
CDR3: CASSFGGDPTNEKLFF

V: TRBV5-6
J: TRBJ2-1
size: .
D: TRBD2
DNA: TGTGCCAGCAGCGGGATAGCGGGAGGGGACTACAATGAGCAGTTCTTC
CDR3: CASSGIAGGDYNEQFF

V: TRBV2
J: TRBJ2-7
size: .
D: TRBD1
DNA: TGTGCCAGCAGTGAAGGGACAGGAAAGCAGTACTTC
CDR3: CASSEGTGKQYF